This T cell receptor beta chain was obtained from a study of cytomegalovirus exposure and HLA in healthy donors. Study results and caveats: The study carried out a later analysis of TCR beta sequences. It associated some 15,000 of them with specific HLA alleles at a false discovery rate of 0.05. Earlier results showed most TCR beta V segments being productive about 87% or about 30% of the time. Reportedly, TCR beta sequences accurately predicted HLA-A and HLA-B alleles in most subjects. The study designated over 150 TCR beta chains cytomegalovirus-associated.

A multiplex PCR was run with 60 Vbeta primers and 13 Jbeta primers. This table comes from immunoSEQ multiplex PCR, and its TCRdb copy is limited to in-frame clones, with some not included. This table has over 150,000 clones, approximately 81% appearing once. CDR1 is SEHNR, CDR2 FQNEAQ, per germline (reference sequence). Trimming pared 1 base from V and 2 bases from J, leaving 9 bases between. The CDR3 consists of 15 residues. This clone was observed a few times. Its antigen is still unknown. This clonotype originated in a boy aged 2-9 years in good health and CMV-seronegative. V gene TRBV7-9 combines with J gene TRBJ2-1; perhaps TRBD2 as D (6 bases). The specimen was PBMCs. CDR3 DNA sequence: TGTGCCAGCAGCTTAGTCGGGAGCCCCTACAATGAGCAGTTCTTC. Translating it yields CASSLVGSPYNEQFF.